This TCR beta chain is drawn from a study of T cells after yellow fever vaccination. V dropped 5 bases and J dropped 3; count of bases not matched to a gene: 6. CDR1 and CDR2 (germline): SEHNR, FQNEAQ (reference sequence). CDR3 size: 17 residues. Each CDR3 protein gets one entry after TCRdb re-called the 5' RACE reads with MiXCR. The sample contains nearly 350,000 distinct CDR3 sequences, around 8.1% of which appear only once. The TCR originated in a man between 18 and 29 years old who received the YFV17D yellow fever vaccine. The chain links TRBV7-9 to TRBJ2-3, with TRBD2 matching 15 bases. The sample in question was PBMCs, obtained more than 35 days after the first yellow fever vaccination. CDR3 residues: CASSRSGTSGGTDTQYF. DNA for the CDR3: TGTGCCAGCAGCCGCTCCGGGACTAGCGGGGGGACAGATACGCAGTATTTT. Together with reference TRBV7-9 and TRBJ2-3, the CDR3 gives the full variable domain: DTGVSQNPRHKITKRGQNVTFRCDPISEHNRLYWYRQTLGQGPEFLTYFQNEAQLEKSRLLSDRFSAERPKGSFSTLEIQRTEQGDSAMYLCASSRSGTSGGTDTQYFGPGTRLTVL.